The clone carrying this T cell receptor (beta chain) was seen many times. Its matching antigen is unknown. This sample's TCRbeta library carried unique molecular identifier barcodes. TCRdb fed the PCR reads into MiXCR, producing one record per CDR3 protein. The sample consists of a few hundred thousand distinct CDR3 sequences, 43% of them appearing once. This specimen comes from a study of T-cell reconstitution after alpha-beta-depleted transplantation in children. Overall study results and limits: T-cell counts and diversity at one year post-transplant came mainly from newly produced T cells. Reports say that about two months after transplant, the alpha-beta T cells came out of several hundred graft clones that had expanded.

The TCR originated in a girl aged 2-15 years with aplastic anemia, due to receive a stem cell transplant. The starting material was PBMCs, obtained before TCRalphabeta/CD19-depleted stem cell transplant.

For the CDR3, the DNA is TGTGCCAGCAGCTTAGATCCTTCAGGGGCCTCCTACAATGAGCAGTTCTTC. This translates into CASSLDPSGASYNEQFF. The chain has TRBV11-2 and TRBJ2-1, with D perhaps TRBD1 (6 bases). Trimming left V 0 bases short and J 0 bases short, with 12 bases between. The germline V gene has CDR1 SGHAT and CDR2 FQNNGV. The CDR3 contains 17 residues.